This T cell receptor beta chain was sequenced during a study of blood T cell repertoires in COVID-19. As for the study in general: Sites across the United States, Italy and Spain contributed samples from acute and convalescent COVID-19.

Participants were aged about 18 to 90 years, lived in roughly 25 US areas, and enrolled virtually. A COVID-19 case was met by exposed participants within 2 weeks before study entry. In the source study's methods: Estimated nucleated cell counts came from reference gene primer amplification. The data were produced by immunoSEQ multiplex PCR, yet TCRdb's version contains in-frame clones alone and is incomplete. That table supplies the V and J calls and clone size; D and trimming were determined from the DNA. This sample has about 370,000 clones, with about nine tenths found just once. This clone was found once. Compared with germline, one end of the junction differs, possibly owing to a read error. Germline V gene lookup returns CDR1 LGHDT and CDR2 YNNKEL (reference sequence). CDR3 length: 14 residues.

The chain joins TRBV3-1 (or the pseudogene TRBV3-2) to TRBJ1-2, with D tentatively TRBD1 (6 bases). Sample: PBMCs or T cells enriched from blood (not recorded which). The receptor was derived from a woman in her 40s who had been exposed to COVID-19. The CDR3 region is CASSQDLQGGAGNF. The CDR3 DNA is TGTGCCAGCAGCCAAGATCTCCAAGGGGGTGCTGGGAACTTC.